This T cell receptor beta chain was documented in a study of blood T cell repertoires in COVID-19 (dated by TCRdb to about 2020). In the study overall: Collaborator samples came from the United States, Italy and Spain and covered acute and convalescent phases of COVID-19. Sample metadata almost always included a de-identified subject ID, COVID-19 status, age in years and sex. Where available, HLA class I and class II types were obtained from metadata supplied by the sample provider rather than from assay-based typing. The dataset comprised deeply sampled blood TCRbeta repertoires from subjects exposed to, actively infected with, or recovered from COVID-19. The material from the prospective study consisted of cDNA or gDNA derived from T cells, B-cell-depleted T cells, or PBMCs. The samples were drawn from two sources: the first 160 participants of the ongoing ImmuneRACE study, and 1,000 to 1,500 subjects contributed by 6 global collaborators. A freely available public database, intended as a resource for researchers studying the immune response to SARS-CoV-2, is where the repertoires were released. The study at large found these results: Clinical and demographic metadata were provided uncurated, with the amount varying by source and participant.

TCRbeta CDR3 regions were amplified from genomic DNA using the immunoSEQ Assay, a bias-controlled multiplex PCR. From the authors' description of their analysis: Nucleated cell counts per sample were estimated from amplification of reference gene primers within the assay. To quantify the absolute abundance of each unique TCRbeta CDR3 rearrangement, sequence reads were collapsed and filtered. For each sample, productive Simpson clonality was calculated by taking the square root of Simpson's diversity index across productive rearrangements. TCRdb re-hosts the immuneACCESS table, in-frame sequences only. Its copies lack some clones; in the studies checked, an unresolved V gene accounts for under half of them, and the cause for the rest is not known. V and J calls and clone size are as listed in that table; D and trimming were resolved from the DNA. The sample yields 250,000 to 300,000 clones; 85% to 90% were counted once. Less than 15% of the sample belongs to the ten largest clones.

Details on this clone: The specificity of this receptor is unknown. It has no much larger one-base neighbor in the sample; base qualities were not kept.

In Seattle, one collaborating source enrolled patients while the infection was active and tracked those patients longitudinally over the course of disease. The collaborating institutions used their own protocols to collect whole blood in K2EDTA tubes. For TCRbeta analysis, collaborators shipped samples as frozen whole blood, isolated PBMCs, or DNA extracted from either of those sample types. This TCR was sampled from a woman in her thirties with COVID-19, enrolled during active disease. Source material: peripheral blood.

In nucleotides, the sequence is TGTGCCAGCAGTTTCGTCGGGACCCAGTACTTC. This encodes CASSFVGTQYF. The chain was built from TRBV27 and TRBJ2-5, with no confident D gene call. Including cysteine and phenylalanine, the CDR3 has 11 amino acids. The sequence is cut down to CDR3 DNA, 33 bases in frame from base 1. The germline ends are 6 bases apart after V is trimmed by 3 bases and J by 7 bases. The germline V gene (reference sequence) specifies MNHEY as CDR1 and SMNVEV as CDR2.